A selection of T cell receptor beta chains follows, all from one sample in a study of shared clonotypes between healthy human individuals. The data were produced by immunoSEQ multiplex PCR, yet TCRdb's version contains in-frame clones alone and is incomplete. The sample holds about 1.1 million clones, 60% to 80% seen once. Sequenced sample: memory CD4+ T cells from PBMCs. The receptors originated from a young man in good health. Some clones in this sample may be carry-over from other donors' samples. Both conserved end residues are part of each CDR3. D genes are given only for firm matches. Size tells how often a clone was seen (once, few, many) or the class of an expanded clone, and some rows leave it out.

12 | once | TRBJ1-5 | TRBV6-5 | - | CASQGDNQPQHF | TGTGCCAGCCAGGGTGACAATCAGCCCCAGCATTTT
13 | - | TRBJ1-2 | TRBV28 | - | CASIGGDNYGYTF | TGTGCCAGCATTGGGGGGGATAACTATGGCTACACCTTC
12 | - | TRBJ2-7 | TRBV18 | - | CASSLVSHEQYF | TGTGCCAGCTCACTAGTATCACACGAGCAGTACTTC
14 | - | TRBJ2-5 | TRBV7-2 | - | CASSFRGGQETQYF | TGTGCCAGCAGCTTCAGAGGAGGGCAAGAGACCCAGTACTTC
12 | - | TRBJ2-1 | TRBV29-1 | TRBD1 | CSVEVVDRRRFF | TGCAGCGTTGAAGTAGTGGACAGGCGTCGGTTCTTC
13 | - | TRBJ2-7 | TRBV27 | - | CASSQTFLYEQYF | TGTGCCAGCAGTCAGACATTTCTCTACGAGCAGTACTTC
16 | - | TRBJ2-1 | TRBV7-9 | - | CASYKRAAAKDNEQFF | TGTGCCAGCTACAAGCGGGCCGCAGCTAAGGACAATGAGCAGTTCTTC
14 | once | TRBJ2-5 | TRBV6-5 | - | CASSYREGTETQYF | TGTGCCAGCAGTTACCGAGAGGGCACAGAGACCCAGTACTTC
17 | - | TRBJ1-1 | TRBV5-6 | - | CASSLYVRGRRDTEAFF | TGTGCCAGCAGCTTGTATGTTAGGGGGAGGAGGGACACTGAAGCTTTCTTT
15 | - | TRBJ1-1 | TRBV29-1 | - | CSVTGPGRGNTEAFF | TGCAGCGTTACAGGGCCCGGTAGGGGAAACACTGAAGCTTTCTTT
13 | - | TRBJ1-1 | TRBV6-1 | - | CASIRALPPEAFF | TGTGCCAGCATCCGGGCCCTCCCCCCTGAAGCTTTCTTT
17 | - | TRBJ2-2 | TRBV27 | TRBD2 | CASSIRTTSGNTGELFF | TGTGCCAGCTCTATCCGGACCACTAGCGGCAACACCGGGGAGCTGTTTTTT
14 | - | TRBJ2-1 | TRBV7-9 | TRBD2 | CASSLAGSYNEQFF | TGTGCCAGCAGCCTAGCGGGCTCCTACAATGAGCAGTTCTTC
13 | - | TRBJ1-2 | TRBV7-2 | - | CASSLGRPYGYTF | TGTGCCAGCAGCTTAGGGCGGCCCTATGGCTACACCTTC
14 | - | TRBJ2-7 | TRBV28 | - | CASSPLSGNYEQYF | TGTGCCAGCAGTCCCCTCTCGGGGAACTACGAGCAGTACTTC
15 | - | TRBJ2-2 | TRBV19 | TRBD1 | CASSKGQVNTGELFF | TGTGCCAGTAGTAAAGGACAGGTGAACACCGGGGAGCTGTTTTTT
15 | - | TRBJ2-7 | TRBV7-6 | - | CASSSSPPPSYEQYF | TGTGCCAGCAGCTCCTCCCCACCGCCTTCCTACGAGCAGTACTTC
15 | - | TRBJ2-7 | TRBV7-2 | - | CASSPQGGGSYEQYF | TGTGCCAGCAGCCCCCAGGGAGGGGGCTCCTACGAGCAGTACTTC
14 | - | TRBJ2-1 | TRBV6-6 | - | CASSARDAYNEQFF | TGTGCCAGCAGCGCCCGGGACGCATACAATGAGCAGTTCTTC
14 | - | TRBJ2-1 | TRBV18 | - | CASSPPSQYNEQFF | TGTGCCAGCTCACCACCTTCGCAGTACAATGAGCAGTTCTTC
13 | - | TRBJ2-2 | TRBV19 | TRBD1 | CASGQGFDGELFF | TGTGCCAGTGGACAGGGCTTCGACGGGGAGCTGTTTTTT
13 | - | TRBJ1-1 | TRBV29-1 | - | CSVVRDMNTEAFF | TGCAGCGTTGTTAGGGATATGAACACTGAAGCTTTCTTT
12 | - | TRBJ1-1 | TRBV28 | - | CASSLVYTEAFF | TGTGCCAGCAGTTTAGTGTACACTGAAGCTTTCTTT
15 | - | TRBJ1-1 | TRBV5-4 | - | CASSLGTGANTEAFF | TGTGCCAGCAGCTTGGGTACCGGGGCGAACACTGAAGCTTTCTTT
16 | - | TRBJ2-7 | TRBV7-9 | TRBD1 | CASSLDGGQGSYEQYF | TGTGCCAGCAGCTTAGATGGGGGACAGGGCTCCTACGAGCAGTACTTC
14 | - | TRBJ2-1 | TRBV7-9 | - | CASSFGRTYNEQFF | TGTGCCAGCAGCTTCGGACGGACCTACAATGAGCAGTTCTTC
15 | - | TRBJ2-6 | TRBV7-9 | - | CASSSRGSRANVLTF | TGTGCCAGCAGCTCCAGGGGTAGCAGGGCCAACGTCCTGACTTTC
13 | - | TRBJ2-2 | TRBV11-3 | - | CASSLVGRGELFF | TGTGCCAGCAGCTTAGTCGGTAGGGGGGAGCTGTTTTTT
11 | - | TRBJ2-3 | TRBV19 | - | CASSGRDTQYF | TGTGCCAGTAGTGGGAGGGATACGCAGTATTTT
15 | - | TRBJ2-5 | TRBV9 | - | CASSPSAGIQETQYF | TGTGCCAGCAGCCCGAGCGCGGGTATCCAAGAGACCCAGTACTTC
14 | - | TRBJ2-7 | TRBV11-2 | - | CASTVTSSSYEQYF | TGTGCCAGCACCGTCACATCGAGCTCCTACGAGCAGTACTTC
15 | - | TRBJ2-2 | TRBV7-3 | TRBD1 | CASSPQGTGTGELFF | TGTGCCAGCAGCCCACAGGGGACGGGCACCGGGGAGCTGTTTTTT
13 | - | TRBJ1-1 | TRBV5-1 | TRBD1 | CASSTTGTDEAFF | TGCGCCAGCAGCACCACGGGGACAGATGAAGCTTTCTTT
12 | - | TRBJ1-2 | TRBV28 | - | CASRSDGYGYTF | TGTGCCAGCAGGTCGGACGGCTATGGCTACACCTTC
15 | - | TRBJ2-7 | TRBV5-6 | - | CASSHLRGSSYEQYF | TGTGCCAGCAGCCATCTGAGGGGTAGCTCCTACGAGCAGTACTTC
12 | - | TRBJ2-5 | TRBV28 | - | CASSLRAETQYF | TGTGCCAGCAGTCTGAGGGCTGAGACCCAGTACTTC
13 | few | TRBJ1-1 | TRBV5-1 | - | CASSFEAYTEAFF | TGCGCCAGCAGCTTCGAGGCCTACACTGAAGCTTTCTTT
15 | - | TRBJ2-3 | TRBV11-2 | - | CASSLIDRSTDTQYF | TGTGCCAGCAGCTTAATCGACAGGAGCACAGATACGCAGTATTTT
13 | - | TRBJ1-3 | TRBV7-2 | - | CASSLGGGNTIYF | TGTGCCAGCAGCTTAGGTGGGGGAAACACCATATATTTT
12 | once | TRBJ2-3 | TRBV6-6 | - | CASRERIDTQYF | TGTGCCAGTCGGGAGCGTATAGATACGCAGTATTTT
15 | once | TRBJ1-3 | TRBV7-2 | - | CASSSPGRDGNTIYF | TGTGCCAGCAGCTCGCCGGGGAGGGATGGAAACACCATATATTTT
14 | - | TRBJ1-4 | TRBV5-4 | TRBD1 | CASSWTGGEKKLFF | TGTGCCAGCAGCTGGACAGGGGGCGAGAAAAAACTGTTTTTT
14 | - | TRBJ2-7 | TRBV2 | TRBD2 | CASSDSGGRYEQYF | TGTGCCAGCAGTGACTCGGGAGGGCGATACGAGCAGTACTTC
14 | - | TRBJ2-7 | TRBV5-1 | TRBD1 | CASSRDRGSYEQYF | TGCGCCAGCAGCCGCGACAGGGGTTCCTACGAGCAGTACTTC
14 | - | TRBJ1-2 | TRBV6-4 | - | CASSSLGPVWGYTF | TGTGCCAGCAGTTCCCTGGGCCCTGTGTGGGGCTACACCTTC
15 | - | TRBJ2-3 | TRBV11-3 | TRBD2 | CASSPRAGEAYTQYF | TGTGCCAGCAGCCCCAGGGCGGGAGAAGCGTATACGCAGTATTTT
15 | few | TRBJ1-2 | TRBV28 | TRBD1 | CASRKGGQPIYGYTF | TGTGCCAGCAGAAAGGGGGGACAGCCTATCTATGGCTACACCTTC
16 | - | TRBJ2-3 | TRBV28 | - | CASIPAGVLSTDTQYF | TGTGCCAGCATACCAGCGGGCGTCCTTAGCACAGATACGCAGTATTTT
16 | - | TRBJ1-4 | TRBV2 | - | CASTGPGRWVVGKLFF | TGTGCCAGCACCGGACCCGGCCGTTGGGTGGTCGGAAAACTGTTTTTT